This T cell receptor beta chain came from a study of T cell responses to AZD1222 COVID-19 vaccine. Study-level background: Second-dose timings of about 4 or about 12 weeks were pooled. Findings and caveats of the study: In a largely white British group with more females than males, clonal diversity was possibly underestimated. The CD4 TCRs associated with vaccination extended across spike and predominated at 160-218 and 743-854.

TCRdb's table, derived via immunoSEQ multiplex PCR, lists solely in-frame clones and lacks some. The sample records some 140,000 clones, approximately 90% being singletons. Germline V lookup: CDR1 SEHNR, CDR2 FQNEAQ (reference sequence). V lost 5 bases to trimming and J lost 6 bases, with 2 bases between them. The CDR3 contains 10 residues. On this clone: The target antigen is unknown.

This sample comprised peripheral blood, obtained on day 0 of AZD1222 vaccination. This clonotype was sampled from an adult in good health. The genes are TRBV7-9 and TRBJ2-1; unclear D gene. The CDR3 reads CASSRNEQFF. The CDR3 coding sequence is TGTGCCAGCAGCCGCAATGAGCAGTTCTTC. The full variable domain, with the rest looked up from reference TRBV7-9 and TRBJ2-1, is DTGVSQNPRHKITKRGQNVTFRCDPISEHNRLYWYRQTLGQGPEFLTYFQNEAQLEKSRLLSDRFSAERPKGSFSTLEIQRTEQGDSAMYLCASSRNEQFFGPGTRLTVL.